Reported below is one T cell receptor (beta chain). These data originate in a study of blood T cell repertoires in COVID-19. At the level of the study: Acute-phase and convalescent COVID-19 samples originated in the United States, Italy and Spain. T cells, B-cell-depleted T cells, or PBMCs provided the cDNA or gDNA that served as material.

The germline V gene has CDR1 MNHEY and CDR2 SVGAGI. The CDR3 totals 14 residues. Trimming took 7 bases from V and 6 from J, leaving 17 bases between them. Authors' analysis steps: Cell counts per sample came from amplifying reference gene primers. The method was immunoSEQ multiplex PCR; TCRdb's version includes in-frame clones alone and lacks a portion of them. V and J calls and clone size follow that table, whereas D and trimming were derived from the DNA. The sample carries almost 55,000 clones, 87% recorded once. The sample was peripheral blood. The sequence derives from a man aged 45-65 years with active COVID-19. The V gene is TRBV6-5, the J gene TRBJ2-3, with D tentatively TRBD2 (6 bases). CDR3 sequence reads: CASTRGNKRDTQYF. As DNA, the CDR3 is TGTGCCAGCACCCGGGGGAACAAGAGGGATACGCAGTATTTT.